These 18 T cell receptor beta chains were all obtained from the same sample, sequenced in a study of sequential checkpoint blockade in melanoma. Indicated treatment: randomized to nivolumab then ipilimumab (arm A) or the reverse (arm B). The repertoire was sequenced with immunoSEQ multiplex PCR; TCRdb's copy has only in-frame clones and lacks some. The data hold more than 6,500 clones, with approximately 20% observed a single time. Sequencing was performed on tumor tissue (inferred from file names), taken from a patient given nivolumab and ipilimumab in sequence. The receptor set was obtained from a human donor with melanoma.

By proportion, this clone is medium-sized. The chain carries TRBV11-3 and TRBJ2-1; a weak D match, TRBD1 (5 bases). CDR1 and CDR2 from the germline V gene are SGHNT and YENEEA. Trimming removed 4 bases from V and 0 bases from J, with 22 bases in between. The CDR3 has 19 residues. The CDR3 sequence is CASSSPFTWGRSSYNEQFF. CDR3 DNA: TGTGCCAGCAGCTCCCCCTTCACGTGGGGCAGGAGCTCCTACAATGAGCAGTTCTTC.

This clone was detected only a few times. The gene calls are TRBV11-3 and TRBJ2-5; 10 bases align to TRBD2. The ends lost 5 bases at V and 5 bases at J; junction bases unmatched: 17. CDR1 and CDR2 (germline): SGHNT, YENEEA. CDR3 length equals 18 residues. In nucleotides, the CDR3 is TGTGCCAGCAGCCGTGGGGCTAGCGGGGGCCGCGGGGGGGAGACCCAGTACTTC. Translation gives CASSRGASGGRGGETQYF.

The rearrangement links TRBV18 to TRBJ2-3; TRBD2 agrees at 7 bases. Germline V lookup: CDR1 KGHSH, CDR2 LQKENI. CDR3 length: 15 amino acids. V was clipped by 4 bases and J by 5 bases; unmatched bases: 9. The CDR3 nucleotides read TGTGCCAGCTCACTCTCGACTAGCCCTAAAGATACGCAGTATTTT. Translating it yields CASSLSTSPKDTQYF.

V usage is TRBV7-6 and J usage is TRBJ2-7; no clear D. Deletions cut 3 bases from V and 8 bases from J, with 17 bases between. CDR1 and CDR2 (germline): SGHVS, FNYEAQ. This CDR3 has 14 residues. In nucleotides, the CDR3 is TGTGCCAGCAGCTTTGAAGCCGGACGGCCTCAGCAGTACTTC. Its protein product is CASSFEAGRPQQYF.

Many counts were recorded for this clone. The rearrangement links TRBV11-3 to TRBJ1-1; perhaps TRBD1 as D (6 bases). V was clipped by 6 bases and J by 0 bases, with 11 bases between them. Germline lookup yields CDR1 SGHNT and CDR2 YENEEA. This CDR3 has 14 residues. CDR3 residues: CASRLQGLNTEAFF. The CDR3 DNA reads TGTGCCAGCAGATTACAGGGTTTGAACACTGAAGCTTTCTTT.

By share of the sample, this clone is medium-sized (0.01 to 0.1%). This rearrangement joins TRBV19 to TRBJ2-5; D tentatively fits TRBD1 or TRBD2 (5 bases each). Trimming removed 8 bases at V and 0 bases at J, with 10 bases between. The CDR3 runs 13 residues. CDR1 is LNHDA and CDR2 is SQIVND in the germline V gene (reference sequence). CDR3 amino acids: CASSGRYQETQYF. CDR3 coding DNA: TGTGCCAGTTCGGGGCGGTACCAAGAGACCCAGTACTTC.

This chain links TRBV6-8 with TRBJ1-3; D is unclear. The CDR3 totals 15 residues. V dropped 4 bases and J dropped 0 bases, with 10 bases sitting between them. Germline V gives CDR1 MNHGY, CDR2 SAAAGT. CDR3: CASSLSLLSGNTIYF. Here the CDR3 DNA reads TGTGCCAGCAGTTTATCACTCCTCTCTGGAAACACCATATATTTT.

The V gene is TRBV9, the J gene TRBJ1-3; 7 positions agree with TRBD1. CDR3 length equals 16 residues. The germline gives CDR1 SGDLS, CDR2 YYNGEE. V trimming: 0 bases; J trimming: 4 bases; junction bases outside the gene matches: 7. The CDR3 here is CASSVAPTTGGNTIYF. CDR3 bases: TGTGCCAGCAGCGTAGCCCCCACGACAGGGGGAAACACCATATATTTT.

This rearrangement joins TRBV7-6 to TRBJ1-3; 8 bases align to TRBD1. CDR1 is SGHVS, CDR2 FNYEAQ, per germline. The J segment lost 0 bases and the V segment lost 2 bases, leaving 12 bases of the junction unmatched. CDR3 length equals 19 residues. In nucleotides, the CDR3 is TGTGCCAGCAGCTTATGGGGACAGGTGCATATCTTCTCTGGAAACACCATATATTTT. Amino acids: CASSLWGQVHIFSGNTIYF.

CDR3 sequence reads: CASRATSGGASEQYF. Here the CDR3 DNA reads TGTGCCAGCAGGGCGACTAGCGGGGGGGCCTCCGAGCAGTACTTC. The J gene is TRBJ2-7, the V gene TRBV28; 14 nucleotides line up with TRBD2. Trimming cost V 6 bases and J 6 bases; bases outside gene matches: 7. The CDR3 consists of 15 residues. Per germline, CDR1 MDHEN and CDR2 SYDVKM.

The chain uses TRBV6-8 and TRBJ2-3, with 8 bases lining up with TRBD2. The CDR3 loop spans 14 amino acids. J gave up 3 bases and V 4 bases, and 3 bases lay outside the gene matches. CDR1 is MNHGY and CDR2 is SAAAGT in the germline V gene. The CDR3: CASSFGLATDTQYF. The CDR3 DNA reads as TGTGCCAGCAGTTTTGGACTAGCAACAGATACGCAGTATTTT.

The chain recombines TRBV7-4 with TRBJ2-1; a weak D match, TRBD2 (6 bases). Germline V gene lookup returns CDR1 SGHVT and CDR2 SQSDAQ. The CDR3 covers 15 residues. Trimming pared 5 bases from V and 0 bases from J, leaving 11 bases between. The CDR3 spells CASSPLASSYNEQFF. The DNA for the CDR3 is TGTGCCAGCAGCCCTCTAGCGAGCTCCTACAATGAGCAGTTCTTC.

This rearrangement joins TRBV6-8 to TRBJ1-3, with TRBD1 as a possible D gene (5 bases). The CDR3 contains 17 residues. CDR1 is MNHGY and CDR2 is SAAAGT in the germline V gene. Trimming shortened V by 2 bases and J by 5 bases, and 19 bases separated the two germline ends. This CDR3 is CASSYDLGRGGRNTIYF. The CDR3 DNA follows: TGTGCCAGCAGTTACGACCTCGGAAGGGGAGGGAGAAACACCATATATTTT.

By its share, this clone is medium-sized. The chain joins TRBV9 to TRBJ2-2, with TRBD1 as a possible D gene (6 bases). Germline loops: CDR1 SGDLS, CDR2 YYNGEE. The CDR3 totals 16 residues. Trimming shortened V by 2 bases and J by 4 bases, and 15 bases separated the two germline ends. This CDR3 is CASSVQGQIGTGELFF. As DNA, the CDR3 is TGTGCCAGCAGCGTTCAGGGACAAATAGGCACCGGGGAGCTGTTTTTT.

This clone was recorded only once. The CDR3 DNA sequence: TGTGCCAGTAGTCCCCGGACTTACCTACCACCGGGCGGAAAACTGTTTTTT. It is translated as CASSPRTYLPPGGKLFF. V is TRBV19 and J is TRBJ1-4; no firm D call. CDR3 length equals 17 residues. V lost 5 bases and J 10 bases, leaving 26 bases between the germline ends. Germline V gene lookup returns CDR1 LNHDA and CDR2 SQIVND (reference sequence).

The V call is TRBV5-1, the J call TRBJ2-5; D unresolved. Trimming took off 0 bases at V and 5 bases at J, with 11 bases between the two ends. The CDR3 spans 14 residues. The germline V gene has CDR1 SGHRS and CDR2 YFSETQ. In DNA, the CDR3 is TGCGCCAGCAGCTTGGACATAGAGAGGGAGACCCAGTACTTC. It yields the protein CASSLDIERETQYF.

This chain uses TRBV19 with TRBJ2-4; D unclear. Germline CDR1 reads LNHDA; CDR2 reads SQIVND (reference sequence). The CDR3 spans 13 residues. Trimming removed 1 base at V and 7 bases at J, with 8 bases between. The CDR3 DNA follows: TGTGCCAGTAGTATAGCCGGCACCAACATTCAGTACTTC. This sequence encodes CASSIAGTNIQYF.

This clone was picked up a small number of times. The chain joins TRBV7-1 to TRBJ1-2; 7 bases are shared with TRBD1. TRBV7-1 is assigned to the ORF class and has an uncertain function. Unmatched junction bases numbered 11, after V lost 5 bases and J lost 11 bases. This CDR3 is built from 13 residues. CDR3 residues: CASSPQGIQRYTF. The CDR3 coding sequence is TGTGCCAGCAGCCCACAGGGGATCCAGCGGTACACCTTC.